This T cell receptor beta chain is drawn from a study of blood T cell repertoires in COVID-19 (dated by TCRdb to 2020 to 2021). Background on the whole study: The collaborator samples originated in the United States, Italy and Spain and spanned the acute and convalescent phases of COVID-19. The prospective study material was composed of cDNA or gDNA derived from T cells, B-cell-depleted T cells, or PBMCs. Subjects who had been exposed to COVID-19, were actively infected with it, or had recovered from it provided the deeply sampled blood TCRbeta repertoires that made up the dataset. A freely available public database, intended as a resource for researchers studying the immune response to SARS-CoV-2, is where the repertoires were released. The samples were drawn from the first 160 participants of the ongoing ImmuneRACE study and from about 1,200 subjects provided by 6 global collaborators. The sample metadata nearly always contained a de-identified subject ID, COVID-19 status, age in years and sex. Where available, HLA class I and class II types were obtained from metadata supplied by the sample provider rather than from assay-based typing.

There are 15 amino acids in the CDR3, from cysteine to phenylalanine inclusive. This entry keeps only the CDR3 DNA: 45 bases, framed from base 1. CDR1 and CDR2, per the germline V gene, are MNHNS and SASEGT. V is pared back by 1 base and J by 0 bases, with 6 bases lying between the germline termini. TCRbeta CDR3 regions were amplified from genomic DNA using the immunoSEQ Assay, a bias-controlled multiplex PCR. The original methods were these. Within the assay, amplification of reference gene primers was used to estimate how many nucleated cells each sample contained. To quantify the absolute abundance of each unique TCRbeta CDR3 rearrangement, sequence reads were collapsed and filtered. Productive Simpson clonality was computed per sample as the square root of Simpson's diversity index over productive rearrangements. TCRdb re-hosts the immuneACCESS table, in-frame sequences only. Its copies lack some clones; in the studies checked, an unresolved V gene accounts for under half of them, and the cause for the rest is not known. The DNA was the basis for D and trimming; V, J and clone size are from that table. This sample holds about 200,000 clones; around 80% were observed only once. The ten largest clones represent around 5.8% of the sample.

Each collaborating institution followed its own protocols to collect whole blood in K2EDTA tubes. For TCRbeta analysis, collaborator samples were shipped as frozen whole blood, as isolated PBMCs, or as DNA extracted from either sample type. Paper-wide results and their limitations: The quantity of clinical and demographic metadata differed by source and by participant and was supplied without curation.

Turning to this clone: Its antigen is unknown. The record has no base qualities; no much larger clone is one base away.

Sequenced material: peripheral blood. The TCR originated in a woman between 70 and 85 years old with acute or convalescent COVID-19. The V and J segments used are TRBV6-1 and TRBJ2-2, with the D gene too uncertain to name. The DNA reads TGTGCCAGCAGTGAAGGCAGCGCGAACACCGGGGAGCTGTTTTTT. Its amino acids are CASSEGSANTGELFF.